These T cell receptor beta chains were read from a single sample in a study of beta chain features in type 1 diabetes. Clones were sequenced by immunoSEQ multiplex PCR, and TCRdb holds only the in-frame ones, with some missing. Of more than 25,000 clones listed, 49% are singletons. Sequenced: stem cell memory CD4+ T cells from blood. These receptor sequences come from a man aged 25-40 years with type 1 diabetes. Both conserved end residues are part of each CDR3. The D gene is left open where the match is weak. Clone size is stated in some rows and not others, as once, few, many or a class when expanded.

d_call	v_call	j_call	clone_size	cdr3_aa	cdr3_nt
TRBD1	TRBV5-4	TRBJ2-1	NA	CASSSGQGRYNEQFF	TGTGCCAGCAGTTCAGGACAGGGCCGCTACAATGAGCAGTTCTTC
NA	TRBV7-6	TRBJ2-2	NA	CASSLLQAGGTGELFF	TGTGCCAGCAGCCTTTTACAGGCCGGGGGCACCGGGGAGCTGTTTTTT
NA	TRBV6-5	TRBJ2-3	NA	CASSSAGDRTQYF	TGTGCCAGCAGTTCCGCCGGGGATCGGACGCAGTATTTT
NA	TRBV2	TRBJ2-2	NA	CASGRDTSGTGELFF	TGTGCCAGCGGCCGGGACACTAGTGGGACCGGGGAGCTGTTTTTT
NA	TRBV18	TRBJ2-7	few	CASSPGAGRPYEQYF	TGTGCCAGCTCACCAGGGGCAGGGCGGCCCTACGAGCAGTACTTC
NA	TRBV5-1	TRBJ2-7	NA	CASSLERVRGSGDEQYF	TGCGCCAGCAGCTTAGAGAGGGTGAGGGGGTCTGGGGACGAGCAGTACTTC
NA	TRBV28	TRBJ1-2	NA	CASSLRVYGYTF	TGTGCCAGCAGTTTACGAGTGTATGGCTACACCTTC
NA	TRBV7-9	TRBJ2-7	NA	CASSRSGGEYEQYF	TGTGCCAGCAGCCGTTCCGGGGGAGAGTACGAGCAGTACTTC
TRBD2	TRBV25-1	TRBJ2-7	few	CASSQAGSYEQYF	TGTGCCAGCAGTCAAGCGGGGTCCTACGAGCAGTACTTC
NA	TRBV12-5	TRBJ2-5	NA	CASGIGGAGQETQYF	TGTGCTAGTGGTATTGGCGGGGCAGGCCAAGAGACCCAGTACTTC
TRBD1	TRBV5-4	TRBJ2-7	few	CASREGQGSTYEQYF	TGTGCCAGCAGGGAGGGACAGGGATCCACCTACGAGCAGTACTTC
NA	TRBV11-3	TRBJ2-5	few	CASNPQGQETQYF	TGTGCCAGCAACCCACAGGGCCAAGAGACCCAGTACTTC
NA	TRBV5-1	TRBJ2-3	once	CASSLEPVRHTQYF	TGCGCCAGCAGCTTGGAGCCAGTTCGACACACGCAGTATTTT
NA	TRBV6-5	TRBJ1-5	few	CASRRAGGNQPQHF	TGTGCCAGCAGACGTGCAGGGGGCAATCAGCCCCAGCATTTT
NA	TRBV5-1	TRBJ1-1	NA	CASSLNIGGMNTEAFF	TGCGCCAGCAGCTTGAATATCGGCGGGATGAACACTGAAGCTTTCTTT
TRBD1	TRBV11-2	TRBJ2-7	NA	CASSLTGGAGGEQYF	TGTGCCAGCAGCTTAACAGGGGGCGCTGGGGGGGAGCAGTACTTC
NA	TRBV11-2	TRBJ2-5	NA	CASSPPGVQYF	TGTGCCAGCAGCCCACCGGGAGTCCAGTACTTC
TRBD1	TRBV12-5	TRBJ2-6	NA	CASGTGQGAPGANVLTF	TGTGCTAGTGGCACGGGACAGGGGGCCCCTGGGGCCAACGTCCTGACTTTC
TRBD1	TRBV2	TRBJ1-1	once	CASTTGANTEAFF	TGTGCCAGCACTACAGGGGCGAACACTGAAGCTTTCTTT
TRBD2	TRBV7-8	TRBJ2-7	NA	CASSAGLAGGNYYEQYF	TGTGCCAGCAGCGCGGGACTAGCGGGAGGGAATTACTACGAGCAGTACTTC
NA	TRBV5-1	TRBJ1-1	NA	CASSLFRQGGTEAFF	TGCGCCAGCAGCTTGTTTCGGCAGGGTGGTACTGAAGCTTTCTTT
TRBD1	TRBV2	TRBJ1-5	NA	CASSTGTGGNQPQHF	TGTGCCAGCAGCACAGGGACAGGAGGGAATCAGCCCCAGCATTTT
TRBD2	TRBV13	TRBJ2-2	NA	CASSLLAGANTGELFF	TGTGCCAGCAGCTTACTAGCGGGAGCGAACACCGGGGAGCTGTTTTTT
NA	TRBV18	TRBJ1-2	NA	CASSLRQDYGYTF	TGTGCCAGCTCACTCAGACAGGACTATGGCTACACCTTC
TRBD1	TRBV2	TRBJ1-1	NA	CASSFVGQGAEAFF	TGTGCCAGCAGCTTTGTCGGACAGGGGGCTGAAGCTTTCTTT
TRBD2	TRBV5-8	TRBJ2-1	few	CASSFLAGDGEQFF	TGTGCCAGCAGCTTCCTAGCGGGAGACGGTGAGCAGTTCTTC
TRBD1	TRBV4-2	TRBJ2-7	few	CASSQWDRGAPYEQYF	TGTGCCAGCAGCCAATGGGACAGGGGCGCTCCCTACGAGCAGTACTTC
NA	TRBV12-2	TRBJ1-1	NA	CASRRRTGTPEAFF	TGTGCAAGTCGCCGGCGGACAGGTACGCCTGAAGCTTTCTTT
NA	TRBV7-9	TRBJ2-7	NA	CASSSTEAGFDEQYF	TGTGCCAGCAGCTCAACCGAGGCAGGGTTTGACGAGCAGTACTTC
TRBD2	TRBV19	TRBJ2-5	NA	CASSGGLKGKTQYF	TGTGCCAGCTCGGGGGGGCTTAAGGGGAAGACCCAGTACTTC
NA	TRBV2	TRBJ1-5	NA	CASSFSSGKLSNQPQHF	TGTGCCAGCAGTTTTTCTTCGGGGAAATTAAGCAATCAGCCCCAGCATTTT
TRBD1	TRBV7-9	TRBJ2-7	few	CASSSSGGGTYEQYF	TGTGCCAGCAGTTCCTCAGGGGGTGGAACCTACGAGCAGTACTTC
NA	TRBV18	TRBJ1-5	few	CASSREAGHSNQPQHF	TGTGCCAGCTCACGCGAGGCGGGGCACAGCAATCAGCCCCAGCATTTT
NA	TRBV5-6	TRBJ2-5	NA	CASSFPGKETQYF	TGTGCCAGCAGCTTTCCGGGTAAAGAGACCCAGTACTTC
NA	TRBV4-1	TRBJ1-2	few	CASSQERGTHRGYTF	TGCGCCAGCAGCCAAGAAAGGGGAACGCACCGCGGCTACACCTTC
NA	TRBV6-5	TRBJ2-3	NA	CATGLVAGDTQYF	TGTGCCACGGGATTAGTGGCTGGAGATACGCAGTATTTT
TRBD1	TRBV4-1	TRBJ1-5	NA	CASSQDLGGNNQPQHF	TGCGCCAGCAGCCAAGATTTAGGGGGCAACAATCAGCCCCAGCATTTT
NA	TRBV7-2	TRBJ2-5	NA	CASSPFQETQYF	TGTGCCAGCAGCCCCTTCCAAGAGACCCAGTACTTC
NA	TRBV6-6	TRBJ2-7	few	CASSNEGEVYEQYF	TGTGCCAGCAGCAACGAGGGGGAAGTCTACGAGCAGTACTTC
TRBD1	TRBV5-6	TRBJ2-2	NA	CASSHPPGQGAAGELFF	TGTGCCAGCAGCCATCCTCCGGGACAGGGGGCCGCCGGGGAGCTGTTTTTT
TRBD2	TRBV7-9	TRBJ2-7	NA	CASSFRTSGSHEQYF	TGTGCCAGCAGCTTCCGGACTAGCGGGAGCCACGAGCAGTACTTC
TRBD2	TRBV7-9	TRBJ2-3	few	CASQLAASTDTQYF	TGTGCCAGTCAACTAGCGGCCTCCACAGATACGCAGTATTTT
TRBD1	TRBV15	TRBJ1-1	NA	CATSGDRVNTEAFF	TGTGCCACCAGCGGGGACAGGGTCAACACTGAAGCTTTCTTT
NA	TRBV19	TRBJ1-5	NA	CASSPGKGPQHF	TGTGCCAGTAGTCCGGGAAAGGGGCCCCAGCATTTT
TRBD1	TRBV7-9	TRBJ2-5	few	CASSLNTGQGETQYF	TGTGCCAGCAGCTTAAATACGGGACAGGGAGAGACCCAGTACTTC
NA	TRBV5-6	TRBJ1-5	NA	CASSYTGLGISPQHF	TGTGCCAGCAGCTATACAGGGTTAGGAATCAGCCCCCAGCATTTT
TRBD1	TRBV6-5	TRBJ2-3	once	CASSSTDRGKDTQYF	TGTGCCAGCAGTTCGACGGACAGGGGTAAAGATACGCAGTATTTT
TRBD2	TRBV7-9	TRBJ2-1	NA	CASSLAGGVQFF	TGTGCCAGCAGTTTAGCGGGAGGGGTGCAGTTCTTC
NA	TRBV28	TRBJ2-7	NA	CASSFSNGVHEQYF	TGTGCCAGCAGTTTCTCTAACGGAGTCCACGAGCAGTACTTC
NA	TRBV11-3	TRBJ2-1	few	CASSSTGSEQFF	TGTGCCAGCAGCTCCACAGGGAGTGAGCAGTTCTTC
NA	TRBV6-5	TRBJ2-7	NA	CASSYSQGSSYEQYF	TGTGCCAGCAGTTACTCTCAGGGTAGCTCCTACGAGCAGTACTTC
TRBD2	TRBV2	TRBJ2-7	NA	CASRPNGRIYEQYF	TGTGCCAGCAGGCCCAACGGGAGGATCTACGAGCAGTACTTC